This record covers a single T cell receptor beta chain. This entry is derived from a study of CD8+ T cells in alopecia areata. Extracted RNA was reverse transcribed, and the resulting cDNA served as sequencing template. Only in-frame clones appear in the TCRdb table, and some are missing; sequencing was by immunoSEQ multiplex PCR. This table holds 90,000 to 150,000 clones, roughly two thirds found once. The CDR3 sequence is 12 residues long. V was clipped by 2 bases and J by 10 bases, with 11 bases between them. Germline-derived CDR1 and CDR2 are SEHNR and FQNEAQ (reference sequence). The receptor was derived from a human donor in good health. The gene calls are TRBV7-9 and TRBJ1-2; D unclear. The material sequenced was CD4+ T cells sorted from blood. The DNA of the CDR3 is TGTGCCAGCAGCTTACCAGTGGGATCCTACACCTTC. Translating it yields CASSLPVGSYTF.